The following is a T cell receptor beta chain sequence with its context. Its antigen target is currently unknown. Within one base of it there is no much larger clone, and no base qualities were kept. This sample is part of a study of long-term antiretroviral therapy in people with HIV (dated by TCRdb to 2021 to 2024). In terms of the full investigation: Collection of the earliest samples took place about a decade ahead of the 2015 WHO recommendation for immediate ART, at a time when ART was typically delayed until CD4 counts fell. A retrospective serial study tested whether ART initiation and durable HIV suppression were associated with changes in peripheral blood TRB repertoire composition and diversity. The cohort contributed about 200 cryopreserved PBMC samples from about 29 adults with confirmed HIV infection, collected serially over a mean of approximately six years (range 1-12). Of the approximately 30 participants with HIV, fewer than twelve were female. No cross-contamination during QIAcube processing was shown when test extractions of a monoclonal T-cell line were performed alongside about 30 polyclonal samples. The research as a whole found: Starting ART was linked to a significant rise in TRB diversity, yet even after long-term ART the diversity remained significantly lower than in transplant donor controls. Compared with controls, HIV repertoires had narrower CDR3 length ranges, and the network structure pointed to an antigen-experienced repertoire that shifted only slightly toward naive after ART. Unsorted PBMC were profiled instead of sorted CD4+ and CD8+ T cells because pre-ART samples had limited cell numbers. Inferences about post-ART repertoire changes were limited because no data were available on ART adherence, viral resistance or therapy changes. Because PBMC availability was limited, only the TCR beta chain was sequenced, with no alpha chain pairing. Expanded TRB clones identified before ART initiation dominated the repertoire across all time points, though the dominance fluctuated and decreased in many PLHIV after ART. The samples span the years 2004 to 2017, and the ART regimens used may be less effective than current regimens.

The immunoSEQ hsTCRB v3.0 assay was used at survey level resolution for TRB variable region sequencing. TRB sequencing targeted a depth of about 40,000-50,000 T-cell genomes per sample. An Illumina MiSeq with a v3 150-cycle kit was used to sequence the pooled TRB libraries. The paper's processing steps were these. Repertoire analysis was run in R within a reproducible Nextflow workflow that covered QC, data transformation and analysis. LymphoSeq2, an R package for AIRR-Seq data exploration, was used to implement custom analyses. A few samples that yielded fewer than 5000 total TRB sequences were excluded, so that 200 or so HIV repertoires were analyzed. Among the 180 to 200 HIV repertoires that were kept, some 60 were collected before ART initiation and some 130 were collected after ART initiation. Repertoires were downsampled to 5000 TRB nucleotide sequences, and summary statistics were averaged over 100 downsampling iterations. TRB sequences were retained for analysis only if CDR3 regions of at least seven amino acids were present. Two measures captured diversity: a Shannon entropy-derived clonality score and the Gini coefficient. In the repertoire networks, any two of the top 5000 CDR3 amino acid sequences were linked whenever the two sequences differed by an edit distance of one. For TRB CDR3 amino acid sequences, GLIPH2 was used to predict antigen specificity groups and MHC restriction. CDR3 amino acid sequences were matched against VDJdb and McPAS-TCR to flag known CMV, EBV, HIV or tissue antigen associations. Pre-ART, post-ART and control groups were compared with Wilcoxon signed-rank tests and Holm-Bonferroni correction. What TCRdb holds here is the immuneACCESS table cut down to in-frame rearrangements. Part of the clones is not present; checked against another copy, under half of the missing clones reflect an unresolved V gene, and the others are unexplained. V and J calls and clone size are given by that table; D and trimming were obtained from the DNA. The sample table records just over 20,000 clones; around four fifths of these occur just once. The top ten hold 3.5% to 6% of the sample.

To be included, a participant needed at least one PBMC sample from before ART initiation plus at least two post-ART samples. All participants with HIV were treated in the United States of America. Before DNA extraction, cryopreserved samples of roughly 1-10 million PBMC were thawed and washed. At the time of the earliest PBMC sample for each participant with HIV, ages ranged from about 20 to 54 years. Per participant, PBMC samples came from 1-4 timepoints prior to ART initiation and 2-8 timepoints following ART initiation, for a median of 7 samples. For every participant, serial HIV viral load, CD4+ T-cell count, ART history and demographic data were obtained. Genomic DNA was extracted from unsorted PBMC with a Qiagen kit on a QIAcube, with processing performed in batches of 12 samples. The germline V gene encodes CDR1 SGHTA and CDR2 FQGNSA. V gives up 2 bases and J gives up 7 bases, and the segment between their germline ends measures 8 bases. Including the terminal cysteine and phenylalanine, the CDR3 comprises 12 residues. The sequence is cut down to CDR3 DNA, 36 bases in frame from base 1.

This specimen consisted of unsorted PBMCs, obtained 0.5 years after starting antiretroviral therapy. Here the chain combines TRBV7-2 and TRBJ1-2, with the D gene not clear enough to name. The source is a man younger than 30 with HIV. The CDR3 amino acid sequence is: CASSLFRGGYTF. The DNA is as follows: TGTGCCAGCAGCTTATTCAGAGGTGGCTACACCTTC.